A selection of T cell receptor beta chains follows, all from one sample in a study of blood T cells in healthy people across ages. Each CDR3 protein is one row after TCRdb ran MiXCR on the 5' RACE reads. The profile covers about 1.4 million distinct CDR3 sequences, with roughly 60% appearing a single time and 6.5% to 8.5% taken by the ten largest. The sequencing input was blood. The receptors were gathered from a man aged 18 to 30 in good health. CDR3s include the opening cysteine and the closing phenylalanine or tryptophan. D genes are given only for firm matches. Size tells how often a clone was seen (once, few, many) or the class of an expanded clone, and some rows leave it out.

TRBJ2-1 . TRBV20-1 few CSPGIEQAYEQFF TGCAGCCCTGGGATAGAGCAGGCCTATGAGCAGTTCTTC
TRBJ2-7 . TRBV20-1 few CSARDVAKPYEQYF TGCAGTGCTAGAGATGTGGCAAAACCCTACGAGCAGTACTTC
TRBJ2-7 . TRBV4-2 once CASSQDLGGGHYEQYF TGTGCCAGCAGCCAAGATCTAGGTGGGGGCCACTACGAGCAGTACTTC
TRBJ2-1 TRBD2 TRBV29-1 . CSVGLAVEQFF TGCAGCGTTGGGCTAGCGGTAGAGCAGTTCTTC
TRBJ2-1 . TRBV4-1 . CASSLGRRTERHNEQFF TGCGCCAGCAGCCTGGGTAGGAGGACCGAGAGGCACAATGAGCAGTTCTTC
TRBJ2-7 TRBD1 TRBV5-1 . CASSLQTGSNEQYF TGCGCCAGCAGCTTACAGACAGGGAGTAACGAGCAGTACTTC
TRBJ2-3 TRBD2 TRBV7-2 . CASSPTSALSVDTQYF TGTGCCAGCAGCCCCACTAGCGCGCTTTCAGTAGATACGCAGTATTTT
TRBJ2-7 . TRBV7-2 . CASSSHRSFFYEQYF TGTGCCAGCAGCTCTCACAGGAGCTTTTTCTACGAGCAGTACTTC
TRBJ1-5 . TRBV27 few CASSLMGYSNQPQHF TGTGCCAGCAGTTTAATGGGCTATAGCAATCAGCCCCAGCATTTT
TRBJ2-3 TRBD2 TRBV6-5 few CASSPPSGGATDTQYF TGTGCCAGCAGTCCTCCTAGCGGGGGGGCCACAGATACGCAGTATTTT
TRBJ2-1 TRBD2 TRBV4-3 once CASSQGFQTGGFTTDNEQFF TGCGCCAGCAGCCAAGGGTTCCAAACGGGGGGATTCACGACAGACAATGAGCAGTTCTTC
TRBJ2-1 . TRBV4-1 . CASSQRQVSYNEQFF TGCGCCAGCAGCCAAAGGCAGGTGTCCTACAATGAGCAGTTCTTC
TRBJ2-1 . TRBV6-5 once CASSYSRGGSLHNEQFF TGTGCCAGCAGTTACTCGAGGGGGGGGTCTCTCCACAATGAGCAGTTCTTC
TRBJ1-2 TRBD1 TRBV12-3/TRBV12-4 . CASRAGTGGPYGYTF TGTGCCAGCAGGGCCGGGACAGGGGGTCCCTATGGCTACACCTTC
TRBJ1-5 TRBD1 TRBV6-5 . CASRRQGTGNQPQHF TGTGCCAGCAGACGACAGGGGACGGGCAATCAGCCCCAGCATTTT
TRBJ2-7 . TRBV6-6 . CASSYLEEQYF TGTGCCAGCAGTTATCTGGAGGAGCAGTACTTC
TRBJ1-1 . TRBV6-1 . CASTRNRPIYVNTEAFF TGTGCCAGCACGCGTAACAGGCCAATATACGTGAACACTGAAGCTTTCTTT
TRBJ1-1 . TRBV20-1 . CSATGRMGNTEAFF TGCAGTGCTACGGGGAGAATGGGGAACACTGAAGCTTTCTTT
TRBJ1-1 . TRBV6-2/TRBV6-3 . CASGALDTEAFF TGTGCCAGCGGAGCGTTGGACACTGAAGCTTTCTTT
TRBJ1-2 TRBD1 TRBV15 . CATSPDRGRHGYTF TGTGCCACCAGCCCGGACAGGGGGCGTCATGGCTACACCTTC
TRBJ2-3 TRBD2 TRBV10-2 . CASSVPGLAGGRMNTQYF TGCGCCAGCAGTGTTCCGGGGCTAGCGGGAGGAAGAATGAATACGCAGTATTTT
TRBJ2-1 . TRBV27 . CASRTHQAQRQNEQFF TGTGCCAGCAGGACCCACCAGGCCCAACGACAGAATGAGCAGTTCTTC
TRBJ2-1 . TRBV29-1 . CSVGTGVVPSEQFF TGCAGCGTTGGGACGGGAGTAGTCCCCTCTGAGCAGTTCTTC
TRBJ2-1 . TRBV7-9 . CASSPRGGGEQFF TGTGCCAGCAGCCCGCGGGGTGGCGGTGAGCAGTTCTTC
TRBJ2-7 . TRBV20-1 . CSARVTMDYEQYF TGCAGTGCTAGAGTAACGATGGACTACGAGCAGTACTTC
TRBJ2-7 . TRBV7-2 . CASSQKPRYEQYF TGTGCCAGCAGCCAGAAACCAAGGTACGAGCAGTACTTC
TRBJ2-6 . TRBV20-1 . CSANSRLDGANVLTF TGCAGTGCCAACTCGAGGCTAGATGGGGCCAACGTCCTGACTTTC
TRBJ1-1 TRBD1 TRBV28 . CASSETGQAEAFF TGTGCCAGCAGCGAAACGGGACAGGCCGAAGCTTTCTTT
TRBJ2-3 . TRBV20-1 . CTLGRTLDTQYF TGCACCCTCGGACGGACCTTGGATACGCAGTATTTT
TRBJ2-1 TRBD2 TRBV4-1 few CASSRVMASGLAASYNEQFF TGCGCCAGCAGCCGCGTTATGGCTAGCGGTTTAGCTGCCTCCTACAATGAGCAGTTCTTC
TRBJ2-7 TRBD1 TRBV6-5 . CASSYSGTGIYEQYF TGTGCCAGCAGTTACTCCGGGACAGGGATCTACGAGCAGTACTTC
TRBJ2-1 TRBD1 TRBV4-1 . CASSQAQAMDRVLEFF TGCGCCAGCAGCCAAGCCCAAGCAATGGACAGGGTTTTGGAGTTCTTC
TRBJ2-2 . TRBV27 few CASSWGPGELFF TGTGCCAGCAGTTGGGGGCCCGGGGAGCTGTTTTTT
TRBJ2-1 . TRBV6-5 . CASSYIPFF TGTGCCAGCAGTTACATTCCGTTCTTC
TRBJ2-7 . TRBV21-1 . CASSKAWGQSRPFEQYF TGTGCCAGCAGCAAGGCCTGGGGTCAGTCTAGGCCCTTCGAGCAGTACTTC
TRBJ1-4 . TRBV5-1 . CASSFRGDATNEKLFF TGCGCCAGCAGCTTCCGAGGAGACGCAACTAATGAAAAACTGTTTTTT
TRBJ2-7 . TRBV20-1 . CSARDPKGGAYEQYF TGCAGTGCTAGAGATCCCAAAGGAGGGGCCTACGAGCAGTACTTC
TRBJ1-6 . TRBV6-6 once CASSHSRGGMYNSPLHF TGTGCCAGCAGCCACTCACGGGGAGGGATGTATAATTCACCCCTCCACTTT
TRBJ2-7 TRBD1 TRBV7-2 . CASSLDRGRLNEQYF TGTGCCAGCAGCTTAGACAGGGGGCGCCTCAATGAGCAGTACTTC
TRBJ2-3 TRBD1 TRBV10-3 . CAISESAGTGPSTDTQYF TGTGCCATCAGTGAGTCGGCGGGGACAGGTCCGAGCACAGATACGCAGTATTTT
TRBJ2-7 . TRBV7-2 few CASSLKTDRTYEQYF TGTGCCAGCAGCTTAAAAACCGACAGGACCTACGAGCAGTACTTC
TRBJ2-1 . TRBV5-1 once CASSPAGPGNEQFF TGCGCCAGCAGCCCGGCGGGTCCTGGAAATGAGCAGTTCTTC
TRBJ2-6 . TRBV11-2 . CANSNSNTGANVLTF TGTGCCAACAGCAATTCTAATACTGGGGCCAACGTCCTGACTTTC
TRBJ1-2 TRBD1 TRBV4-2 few CASSQGATRTGFGYTF TGTGCCAGCAGCCAAGGGGCAACTCGGACAGGTTTTGGCTACACCTTC
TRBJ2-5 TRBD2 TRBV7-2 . CASSLDSGGVETQYF TGTGCCAGCAGCTTGGATAGCGGGGGGGTAGAGACCCAGTACTTC
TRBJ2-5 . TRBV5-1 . CASSYSTQGYQETQYF TGCGCCAGCAGCTACAGCACTCAAGGTTACCAAGAGACCCAGTACTTC
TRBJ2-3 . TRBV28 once CASSFTGPSTDAQYF TGTGCCAGCAGTTTTACAGGGCCAAGCACAGATGCGCAGTATTTT